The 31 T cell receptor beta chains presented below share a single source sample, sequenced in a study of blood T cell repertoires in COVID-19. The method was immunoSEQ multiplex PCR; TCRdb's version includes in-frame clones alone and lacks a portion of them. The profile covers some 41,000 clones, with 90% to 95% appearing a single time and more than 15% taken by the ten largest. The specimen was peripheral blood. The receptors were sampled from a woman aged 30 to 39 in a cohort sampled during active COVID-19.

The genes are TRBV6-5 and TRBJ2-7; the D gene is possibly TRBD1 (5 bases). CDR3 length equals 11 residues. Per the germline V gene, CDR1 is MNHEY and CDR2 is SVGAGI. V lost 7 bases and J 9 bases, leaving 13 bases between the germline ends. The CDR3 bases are TGTGCCAGCACCTCTGCAGGGTGGCAGTACTTC. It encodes CASTSAGWQYF.

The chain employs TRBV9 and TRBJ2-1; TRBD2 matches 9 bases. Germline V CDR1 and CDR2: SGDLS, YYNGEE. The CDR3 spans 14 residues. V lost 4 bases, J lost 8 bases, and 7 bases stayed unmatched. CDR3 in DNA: TGTGCCAGCAGCTCGGGACTAGCAGCGGATGAGCAGTTCTTC. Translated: CASSSGLAADEQFF.

The CDR3 DNA reads TGCGCCAGCAGCTTTGGAGGGCCGGGCACAGATACGCAGTATTTT. Translation: CASSFGGPGTDTQYF. This chain connects TRBV5-1 to TRBJ2-3; D possibly corresponds to TRBD2 (6 bases). The germline V and J ends were trimmed by 2 bases and 1 base, with 11 bases remaining between them. Germline V gives CDR1 SGHRS, CDR2 YFSETQ. The CDR3 contains 15 residues.

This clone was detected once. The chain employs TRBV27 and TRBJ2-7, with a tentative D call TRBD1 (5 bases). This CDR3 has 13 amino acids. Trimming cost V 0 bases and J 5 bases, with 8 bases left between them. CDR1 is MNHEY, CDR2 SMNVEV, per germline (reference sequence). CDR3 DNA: TGTGCCAGCAGTTTATCCAGGGCCCACGAGCAGTACTTC. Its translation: CASSLSRAHEQYF.

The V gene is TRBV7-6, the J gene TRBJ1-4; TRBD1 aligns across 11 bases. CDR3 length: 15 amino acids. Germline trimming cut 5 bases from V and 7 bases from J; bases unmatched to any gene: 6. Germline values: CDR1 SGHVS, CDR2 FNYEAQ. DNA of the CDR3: TGTGCCAGCAGCGTACCGGGACAGGGGGGTGAAAAACTGTTTTTT. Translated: CASSVPGQGGEKLFF. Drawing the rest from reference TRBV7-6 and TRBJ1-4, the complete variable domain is GAGVSQSPRYKVTKRGQDVALRCDPISGHVSLYWYRQALGQGPEFLTYFNYEAQQDKSGLPNDRFSAERPEGSISTLTIQRTEQRDSAMYRCASSVPGQGGEKLFFGSGTQLSVL.

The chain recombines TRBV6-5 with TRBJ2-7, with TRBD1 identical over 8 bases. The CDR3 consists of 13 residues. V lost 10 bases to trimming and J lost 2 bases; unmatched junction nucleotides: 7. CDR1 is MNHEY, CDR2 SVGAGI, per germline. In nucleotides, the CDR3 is TGTGCCATATCAAGACAGGGGCCCTACGAGCAGTACTTC. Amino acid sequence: CAISRQGPYEQYF.

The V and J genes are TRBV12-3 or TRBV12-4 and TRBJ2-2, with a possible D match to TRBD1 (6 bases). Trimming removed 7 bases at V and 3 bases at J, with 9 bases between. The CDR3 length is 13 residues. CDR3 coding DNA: TGTGCCAGCAACGGACAGTACACCGGGGAGCTGTTTTTT. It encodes CASNGQYTGELFF.

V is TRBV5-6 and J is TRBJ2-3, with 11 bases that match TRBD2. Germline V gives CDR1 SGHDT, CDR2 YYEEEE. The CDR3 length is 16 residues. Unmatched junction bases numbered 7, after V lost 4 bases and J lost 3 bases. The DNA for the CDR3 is TGTGCCAGCAGCACGGAACTAGCGGGAGAAACAGATACGCAGTATTTT. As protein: CASSTELAGETDTQYF. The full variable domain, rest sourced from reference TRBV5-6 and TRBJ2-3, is DAGVTQSPTHLIKTRGQQVTLRCSPKSGHDTVSWYQQALGQGPQFIFQYYEEEERQRGNFPDRFSGHQFPNYSSELNVNALLLGDSALYLCASSTELAGETDTQYFGPGTRLTVL.

In DNA form, the CDR3 reads TGCGCCAGCAGCCAAGACAGATACTACGAGCAGTACTTC. Translating gives CASSQDRYYEQYF. The rearrangement joins TRBV4-1 to TRBJ2-7, with D hard to call. This CDR3 contains 13 residues. The V gene's germline CDR1 is MGHRA and CDR2 YSYEKL. With 0 bases removed from V and 3 bases from J, the gap between germline ends came to 6 bases.

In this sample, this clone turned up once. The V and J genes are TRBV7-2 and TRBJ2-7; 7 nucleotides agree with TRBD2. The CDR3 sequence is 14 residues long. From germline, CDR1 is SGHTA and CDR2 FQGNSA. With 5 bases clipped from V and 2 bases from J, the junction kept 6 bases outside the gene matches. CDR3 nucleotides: TGTGCCAGCAGCCTGAGCGGGACCACCTACGAGCAGTACTTC. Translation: CASSLSGTTYEQYF.

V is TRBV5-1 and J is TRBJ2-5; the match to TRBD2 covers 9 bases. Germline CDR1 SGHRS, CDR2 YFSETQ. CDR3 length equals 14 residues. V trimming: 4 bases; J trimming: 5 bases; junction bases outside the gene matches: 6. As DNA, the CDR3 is TGCGCCAGCAGCCCGGGACTAGCAACGGAGACCCAGTACTTC. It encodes CASSPGLATETQYF.

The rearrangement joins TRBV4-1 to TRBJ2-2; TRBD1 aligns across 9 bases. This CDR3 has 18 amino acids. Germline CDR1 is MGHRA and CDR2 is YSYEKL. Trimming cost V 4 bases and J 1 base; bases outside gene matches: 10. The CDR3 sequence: CASSLRVGGQGNTGELFF. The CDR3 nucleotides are TGCGCCAGCAGCCTAAGGGTGGGGGGACAGGGGAACACCGGGGAGCTGTTTTTT.

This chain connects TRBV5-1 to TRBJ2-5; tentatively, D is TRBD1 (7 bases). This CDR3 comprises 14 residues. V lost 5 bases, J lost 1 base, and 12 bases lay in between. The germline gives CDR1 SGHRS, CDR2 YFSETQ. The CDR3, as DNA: TGCGCCAGCAGGGGTCAGGGGGGCCAAGAGACCCAGTACTTC. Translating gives CASRGQGGQETQYF.

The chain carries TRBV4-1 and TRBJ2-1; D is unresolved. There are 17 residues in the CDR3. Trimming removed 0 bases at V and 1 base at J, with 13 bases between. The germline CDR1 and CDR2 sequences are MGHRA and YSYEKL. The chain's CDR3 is CASSQDEVRVSYNEQFF. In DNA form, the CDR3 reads TGCGCCAGCAGCCAAGATGAAGTCCGGGTGTCCTACAATGAGCAGTTCTTC.

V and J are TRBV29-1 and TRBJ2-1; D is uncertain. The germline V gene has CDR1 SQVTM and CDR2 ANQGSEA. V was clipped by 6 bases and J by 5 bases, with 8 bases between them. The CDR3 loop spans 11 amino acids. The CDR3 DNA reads TGCAGCGTGGAACGGGACAATGAGCAGTTCTTC. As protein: CSVERDNEQFF.

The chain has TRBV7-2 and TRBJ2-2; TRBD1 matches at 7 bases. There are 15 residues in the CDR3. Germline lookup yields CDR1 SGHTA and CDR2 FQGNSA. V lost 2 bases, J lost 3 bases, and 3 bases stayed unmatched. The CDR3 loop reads CASSLHRGDTGELFF. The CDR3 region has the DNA TGTGCCAGCAGCTTACACAGGGGAGACACCGGGGAGCTGTTTTTT.

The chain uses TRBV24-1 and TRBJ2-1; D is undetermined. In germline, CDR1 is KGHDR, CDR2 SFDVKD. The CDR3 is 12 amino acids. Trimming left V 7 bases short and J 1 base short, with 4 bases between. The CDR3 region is CATSSSYNEQFF. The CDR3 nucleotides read TGTGCCACCAGCAGTTCCTACAATGAGCAGTTCTTC.

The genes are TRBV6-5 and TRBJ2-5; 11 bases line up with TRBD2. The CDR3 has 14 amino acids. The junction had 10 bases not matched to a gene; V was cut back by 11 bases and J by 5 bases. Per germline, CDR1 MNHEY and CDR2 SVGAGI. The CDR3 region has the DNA TGTGCCGCGAGGACTAGCGGGCTGGGGGAGACCCAGTACTTC. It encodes CAARTSGLGETQYF.

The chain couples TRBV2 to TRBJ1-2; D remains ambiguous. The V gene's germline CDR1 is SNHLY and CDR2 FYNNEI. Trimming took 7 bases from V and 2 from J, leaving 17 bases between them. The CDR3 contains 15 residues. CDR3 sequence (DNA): TGTGCCAGCACCCCCCCCGCGCATCCAAACTATGGCTACACCTTC. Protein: CASTPPAHPNYGYTF.

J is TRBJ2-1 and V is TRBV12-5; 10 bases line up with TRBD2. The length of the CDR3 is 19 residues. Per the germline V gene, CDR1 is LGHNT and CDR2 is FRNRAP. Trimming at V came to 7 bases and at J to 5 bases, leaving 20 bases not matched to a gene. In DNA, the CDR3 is TGTGCTAGTGCCCGGCGGGGGGGAAGAGCTAGCGGGAGCAACAATGAGCAGTTCTTC. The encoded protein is CASARRGGRASGSNNEQFF.

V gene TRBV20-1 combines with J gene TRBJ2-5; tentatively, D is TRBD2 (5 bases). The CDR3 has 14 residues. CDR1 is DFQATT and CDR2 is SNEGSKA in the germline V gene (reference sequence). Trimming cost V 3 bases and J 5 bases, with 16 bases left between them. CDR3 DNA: TGCAGTGCTAGTCGGGGAGTCTTTTTGGAGACCCAGTACTTC. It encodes CSASRGVFLETQYF.

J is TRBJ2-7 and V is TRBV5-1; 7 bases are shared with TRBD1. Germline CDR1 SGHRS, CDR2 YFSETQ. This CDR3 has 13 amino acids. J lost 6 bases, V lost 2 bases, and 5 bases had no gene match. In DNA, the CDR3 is TGCGCCAGCAGCTTAATACAGGGGATCGAGCAGTACTTC. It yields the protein CASSLIQGIEQYF.

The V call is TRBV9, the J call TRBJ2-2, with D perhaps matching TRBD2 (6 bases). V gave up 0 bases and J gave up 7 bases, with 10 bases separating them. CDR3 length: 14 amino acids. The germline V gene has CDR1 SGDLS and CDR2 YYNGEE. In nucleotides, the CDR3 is TGTGCCAGCAGCGTAGCGGGAGCGGGCGGGGAGCTGTTTTTT. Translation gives CASSVAGAGGELFF.

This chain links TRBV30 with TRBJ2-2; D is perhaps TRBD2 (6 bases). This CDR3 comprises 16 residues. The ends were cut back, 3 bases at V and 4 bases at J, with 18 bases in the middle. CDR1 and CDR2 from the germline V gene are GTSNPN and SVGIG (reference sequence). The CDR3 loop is CAWSPLATRLTGELFF. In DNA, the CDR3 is TGTGCCTGGAGCCCCCTAGCGACTAGACTCACCGGGGAGCTGTTTTTT.

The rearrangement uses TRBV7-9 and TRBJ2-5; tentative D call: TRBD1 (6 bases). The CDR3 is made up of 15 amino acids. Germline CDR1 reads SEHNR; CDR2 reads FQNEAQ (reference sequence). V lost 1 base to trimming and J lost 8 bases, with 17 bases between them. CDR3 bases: TGTGCCAGCAGCTTAGAGGGGGTCAGATCGGTCACCCAGTACTTC. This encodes CASSLEGVRSVTQYF.

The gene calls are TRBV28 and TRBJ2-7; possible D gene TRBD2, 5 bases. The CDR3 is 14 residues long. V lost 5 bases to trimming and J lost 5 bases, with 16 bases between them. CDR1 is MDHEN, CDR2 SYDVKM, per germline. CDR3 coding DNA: TGTGCCAGCAGTCCGCCCCGGGGTAGTGACGAGCAGTACTTC. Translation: CASSPPRGSDEQYF.

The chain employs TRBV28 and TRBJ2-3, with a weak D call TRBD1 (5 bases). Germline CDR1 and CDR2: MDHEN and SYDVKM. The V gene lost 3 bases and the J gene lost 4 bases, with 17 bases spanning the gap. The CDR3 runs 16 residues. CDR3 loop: CASSFTLNRISDTQYF. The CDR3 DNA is TGTGCCAGCAGTTTCACCCTAAACAGGATATCAGATACGCAGTATTTT.

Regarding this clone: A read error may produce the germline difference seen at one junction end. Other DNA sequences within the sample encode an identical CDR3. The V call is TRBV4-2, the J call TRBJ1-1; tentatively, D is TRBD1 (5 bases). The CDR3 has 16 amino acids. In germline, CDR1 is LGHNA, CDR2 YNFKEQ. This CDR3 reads CASSQDRRGGNTEAFF. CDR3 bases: TGTGCCAGCAGCCAAGATAGGAGGGGAGGGAACACTGAGGCTTTCTTT.

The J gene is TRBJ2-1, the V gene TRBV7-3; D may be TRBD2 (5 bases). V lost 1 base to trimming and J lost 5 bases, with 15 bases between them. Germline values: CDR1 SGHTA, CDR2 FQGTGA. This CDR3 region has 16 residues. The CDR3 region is CASSLIPLTGNNEQFF. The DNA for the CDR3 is TGTGCCAGCAGCTTAATCCCCTTGACCGGGAACAATGAGCAGTTCTTC.

CDR3 in amino acids: CASSNRGYGTEAFF. Here the CDR3 DNA reads TGTGCCAGCAGCAACAGGGGATATGGCACTGAAGCTTTCTTT. This chain links TRBV7-2 with TRBJ1-1; 7 positions agree with TRBD1. Germline CDR1 SGHTA, CDR2 FQGNSA. Trimming removed 5 bases from V and 4 bases from J; junction bases left unmatched: 7. The length of the CDR3 is 14 residues.

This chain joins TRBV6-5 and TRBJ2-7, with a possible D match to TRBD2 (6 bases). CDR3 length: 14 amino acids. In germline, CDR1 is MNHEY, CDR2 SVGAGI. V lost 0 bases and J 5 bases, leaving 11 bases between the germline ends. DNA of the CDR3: TGTGCCAGCAGTTACTCGGGTTCGGGGGACGAGCAGTACTTC. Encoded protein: CASSYSGSGDEQYF.